This T cell receptor beta chain was identified during a study of human T cells and chemical hapten exposure. Background on the study: Patches with 0.01% DPC went on the upper back, and the tests were read at 6 days.

V lost 6 bases, J lost 2 bases, and 12 bases lay in between. The CDR3 has 14 residues. The germline gives CDR1 MNHNY, CDR2 SVGAGI (reference sequence). This clonotype was seen more than once but under ten times. Documented time point: patch test 1, 2 weeks after DPC sensitization. Treatment indicated: therapeutic diphenylcyclopropenone sensitization with weekly scalp DPC. From whole blood left unfractionated, total RNA was extracted. Each CDR3 protein is one row after TCRdb ran MiXCR on the RACE reads. The sample holds about 81,000 distinct CDR3 sequences, about 7.5% seen once. The rearrangement joins TRBV6-6 to TRBJ2-3, with D possibly being TRBD2 (6 bases). The origin of this receptor is a woman aged 25 to 39 with alopecia areata. Some clones in this sample may be carry-over from other donors' samples. The specimen was whole blood, collected in connection with sensitization to the hapten diphenylcyclopropenone (DPC). CDR3 region: CASRDGGDTDTQYF. In DNA, the CDR3 is TGTGCCAGCAGAGACGGCGGGGACACAGATACGCAGTATTTT.